A single T cell receptor beta chain is shown here with its context. This sample is part of a study of T cell responses to AZD1222 COVID-19 vaccine. Libraries were prepared by immunoSEQ multiplex PCR; TCRdb keeps only in-frame clonotypes and omits some of them. The sample lists some 140,000 clones; approximately 91% were seen once. V was trimmed by 4 bases and J by 0 bases, leaving 16 bases between them. Per the germline V gene, CDR1 is SGHRS and CDR2 is YFSETQ. The CDR3 contains 17 residues. The sequencing here drew on peripheral blood, taken on day 0 of AZD1222 vaccination. This chain uses TRBV5-1 with TRBJ1-4, with a possible D match to TRBD1 (6 bases). The receptor was isolated from an adult in good health. CDR3 DNA sequence: TGCGCCAGCAGCCTCCACGGACAGACAGCAACTAATGAAAAACTGTTTTTT. Protein: CASSLHGQTATNEKLFF.